A single sample gave rise to the 20 T cell receptor beta chains below, sequenced in a study of cytomegalovirus exposure and HLA in healthy donors. This table comes from immunoSEQ multiplex PCR, and its TCRdb copy is limited to in-frame clones, with some not included. Counted here are approximately 160,000 clones, roughly 89% occurring once; the ten biggest clones make up over 2.5%. The source material was PBMCs. The receptors were gathered from a woman under 30 in good health and CMV-seropositive.

This clone was counted a few times. This chain uses TRBV6-5 with TRBJ1-5, with unresolved D. The V end lost 6 bases, the J end lost 2 bases, and 11 bases lay between the germline ends. CDR3 size: 14 residues. Germline assignment: CDR1 MNHEY and CDR2 SVGAGI. This chain's CDR3 is CASRGGYGNQPQHF. CDR3 nucleotide sequence: TGTGCCAGCAGAGGAGGGTATGGCAATCAGCCCCAGCATTTT.

The genes are TRBV5-1 and TRBJ2-7, with TRBD1 identical over 7 bases. There are 14 residues in the CDR3. The trim removed 5 bases at V and 4 bases at J, leaving 9 bases unmatched. Germline CDR1 SGHRS, CDR2 YFSETQ. CDR3 amino acids: CASSRRQGWYEQYF. DNA for the CDR3: TGCGCCAGCAGTCGTCGACAGGGATGGTACGAGCAGTACTTC. The entire variable domain, with the rest obtained from reference TRBV5-1 and TRBJ2-7, is as follows: KAGVTQTPRYLIKTRGQQVTLSCSPISGHRSVSWYQQTPGQGLQFLFEYFSETQRNKGNFPGRFSGRQFSNSRSEMNVSTLELGDSALYLCASSRRQGWYEQYFGPGTRLTVT.

V and J are TRBV7-9 and TRBJ2-1; D is perhaps TRBD2 (5 bases). Trimming removed 6 bases at V and 0 bases at J, with 15 bases between. CDR1 SEHNR and CDR2 FQNEAQ come from the germline V gene (reference sequence). This CDR3 region has 16 residues. Here the CDR3 DNA reads TGTGCCAGCAGGACCCAGCGGACGACCTCCTACAATGAGCAGTTCTTC. It is translated as CASRTQRTTSYNEQFF.

Regarding this clone: This sample also contains other DNA sequences that code for the same CDR3. V and J are TRBV6-5 and TRBJ1-1; D perhaps matches TRBD1 (5 bases). The V end was cut by 2 bases, the J end by 1 base, with 5 bases between. The germline CDR1 and CDR2 sequences are MNHEY and SVGAGI. The CDR3 runs to 13 residues. The CDR3 here is CASSYGQNTEAFF. CDR3 DNA sequence: TGTGCCAGCAGTTACGGACAGAACACTGAAGCTTTCTTT.

Only one count was recorded for this clone. At one boundary the junction diverges from the germline segment, which might be a read error. The chain carries TRBV29-1 and TRBJ1-1; tentatively, D is TRBD1 (6 bases). The CDR3 is made up of 13 amino acids. Germline V lookup: CDR1 SQVTM, CDR2 ANQGSEA. This chain's CDR3 is CSVEGQPNTEAFF. The DNA for the CDR3 is TGCAGCGTGGAAGGACAGCCGAACACTGAAGCTTTCTTT.

The chain carries TRBV19 and TRBJ2-7; 7 bases line up with TRBD2. The germline CDR1 and CDR2 sequences are LNHDA and SQIVND (reference sequence). The CDR3 contains 14 residues. V was clipped by 5 bases and J by 3 bases; unmatched bases: 7. The CDR3 spells CASSDATSSYEQYF. Here the CDR3 DNA reads TGTGCCAGTAGTGACGCGACTAGCAGCTACGAGCAGTACTTC.

The V and J genes are TRBV5-1 and TRBJ2-7; D might be TRBD1 (5 bases). V was cut by 0 bases and J by 3 bases, with 13 bases left in between. Germline V gives CDR1 SGHRS, CDR2 YFSETQ. This CDR3 contains 15 residues. In DNA form, the CDR3 reads TGCGCCAGCAGCTTGGGGACGAGACAGTACTACGAGCAGTACTTC. This encodes CASSLGTRQYYEQYF.

V usage is TRBV15 and J usage is TRBJ2-7, with 10 bases that match TRBD2. Germline CDR1 and CDR2: LNHNV and YYDKDF (reference sequence). This CDR3 has 13 residues. The V and J ends lost 4 bases and 5 bases, in that order; junction bases with no gene match: 2. CDR3 sequence (DNA): TGTGCCACCAGCACTAGCGGGAGCCACGAGCAGTACTTC. Translated: CATSTSGSHEQYF.

This sequence joins TRBV30 and TRBJ1-1; D not certain. Germline loops: CDR1 GTSNPN, CDR2 SVGIG (reference sequence). Trimming took off 0 bases at V and 0 bases at J, with 5 bases between the two ends. The CDR3 consists of 13 residues. CDR3 DNA: TGTGCCTGGAGTGTACAGATGAACACTGAAGCTTTCTTT. Protein: CAWSVQMNTEAFF.

V and J are TRBV28 and TRBJ2-7; TRBD1 matches 9 bases. Germline V gives CDR1 MDHEN, CDR2 SYDVKM. V was pared by 4 bases and J by 6 bases, with 10 bases of the junction left unmatched. This CDR3 contains 15 residues. The CDR3 nucleotides are TGTGCCAGCAGTTGGGGAGGGACAGGGAGTGGCGAGCAGTACTTC. Protein sequence: CASSWGGTGSGEQYF.

The V call is TRBV15, the J call TRBJ1-3; tentative D call: TRBD1 (5 bases). The V gene's germline CDR1 is LNHNV and CDR2 YYDKDF (reference sequence). Trimming removed 5 bases from V and 0 bases from J, with 11 bases in between. The length of the CDR3 is 15 residues. The CDR3: CATSFAGNSGNTIYF. Written as DNA, the CDR3 is TGTGCCACCAGCTTTGCAGGGAACTCTGGAAACACCATATATTTT.

The chain has TRBV7-2 and TRBJ2-6, with 12 bases aligning to TRBD2. The junction had 2 bases not matched to a gene; V was cut back by 2 bases and J by 0 bases. Germline-derived CDR1 and CDR2 are SGHTA and FQGNSA. The CDR3 loop spans 18 amino acids. Here the CDR3 reads CASSLKLAGGSGANVLTF. The CDR3 coding sequence is TGTGCCAGCAGCTTAAAACTAGCGGGGGGCTCTGGGGCCAACGTCCTGACTTTC.

V gene TRBV29-1 combines with J gene TRBJ1-4; D gene ambiguous. The CDR3 covers 12 residues. In germline, CDR1 is SQVTM, CDR2 ANQGSEA. The germline V and J ends were trimmed by 5 bases and 8 bases, with 12 bases remaining between them. CDR3 nucleotides: TGCAGCGTTTCCGAGGGAGGAGAAAAACTGTTTTTT. Translation gives CSVSEGGEKLFF.

The chain joins TRBV13 to TRBJ2-1; 7 bases fit TRBD2. This CDR3 comprises 21 residues. The V and J ends lost 4 bases and 2 bases, in that order; junction bases with no gene match: 23. The germline V gene encodes CDR1 PRHDT and CDR2 FYEKMQ (reference sequence). The CDR3 DNA reads TGTGCCAGCAGCTCACCCATGCCCCGAAGCGGGGCCAAGGGAGCCTACAATGAGCAGTTCTTC. It specifies CASSSPMPRSGAKGAYNEQFF.

The rearrangement links TRBV28 to TRBJ1-2, with D unclear. V was shortened by 1 base and J by 0 bases, with 3 bases between the two germline ends. Germline loops: CDR1 MDHEN, CDR2 SYDVKM. This CDR3 spans 13 amino acids. The CDR3 sequence: CASSLSTNYGYTF. The CDR3 DNA is TGTGCCAGCAGTTTATCAACTAACTATGGCTACACCTTC.

The gene calls are TRBV10-3 and TRBJ2-7; no clear D. Trimming pared 3 bases from V and 3 bases from J, leaving 9 bases between. The CDR3 spans 13 residues. The V gene's germline CDR1 is ENHRY and CDR2 SYGVKD. The DNA for the CDR3 is TGTGCCATCAGTGACCCCCCATTCTACGAGCAGTACTTC. It encodes CAISDPPFYEQYF.

The chain combines TRBV7-7 with TRBJ2-3; no reliable D call. CDR1 is SSHAT, CDR2 FNYEAQ, per germline (reference sequence). Trimming removed 3 bases from V and 0 bases from J, with 7 bases in between. The length of the CDR3 is 14 residues. The DNA for the CDR3 is TGTGCCAGCAGCTTTAGTCTGAGCACAGATACGCAGTATTTT. Its translation: CASSFSLSTDTQYF. Full variable domain (missing parts from reference TRBV7-7 and TRBJ2-3): GAGVSQSPRYKVTKRGQDVTLRCDPISSHATLYWYQQALGQGPEFLTYFNYEAQPDKSGLPSDRFSAERPEGSISTLTIQRTEQRDSAMYRCASSFSLSTDTQYFGPGTRLTVL.

V gene TRBV27 combines with J gene TRBJ2-1; 9 positions agree with TRBD2. V gave up 8 bases and J gave up 3 bases; unmatched junction bases: 8. CDR3 length: 15 residues. The V gene's germline CDR1 is MNHEY and CDR2 SMNVEV (reference sequence). DNA of the CDR3: TGTGCCAGCTTAAGGGTACTAGCGGGCTACAATGAGCAGTTCTTC. Protein sequence: CASLRVLAGYNEQFF.

In its sample, this clone was seen a few times. J is TRBJ1-3 and V is TRBV19, with D possibly TRBD1 on 5 matching bases. There are 14 residues in the CDR3. Germline V gene lookup returns CDR1 LNHDA and CDR2 SQIVND (reference sequence). V was cut by 10 bases and J by 1 base, with 14 bases left in between. This chain's CDR3 is CATCRGGSGNTIYF. The DNA of the CDR3 is TGTGCCACCTGCCGCGGGGGTTCTGGAAACACCATATATTTT.

This sequence joins TRBV30 and TRBJ2-1; unclear D gene. This CDR3 has 11 amino acids. V lost 4 bases and J 6 bases, leaving 7 bases between the germline ends. Looked up from germline, CDR1 is GTSNPN and CDR2 is SVGIG (reference sequence). The CDR3 sequence: CAWTTGNEQFF. In DNA form, the CDR3 reads TGTGCCTGGACGACTGGCAATGAGCAGTTCTTC. The complete variable domain, with remaining parts taken from reference TRBV30 and TRBJ2-1, reads SQTIHQWPATLVQPVGSPLSLECTVEGTSNPNLYWYRQAAGRGLQLLFYSVGIGQISSEVPQNLSASRPQDRQFILSSKKLLLSDSGFYLCAWTTGNEQFFGPGTRLTVL.